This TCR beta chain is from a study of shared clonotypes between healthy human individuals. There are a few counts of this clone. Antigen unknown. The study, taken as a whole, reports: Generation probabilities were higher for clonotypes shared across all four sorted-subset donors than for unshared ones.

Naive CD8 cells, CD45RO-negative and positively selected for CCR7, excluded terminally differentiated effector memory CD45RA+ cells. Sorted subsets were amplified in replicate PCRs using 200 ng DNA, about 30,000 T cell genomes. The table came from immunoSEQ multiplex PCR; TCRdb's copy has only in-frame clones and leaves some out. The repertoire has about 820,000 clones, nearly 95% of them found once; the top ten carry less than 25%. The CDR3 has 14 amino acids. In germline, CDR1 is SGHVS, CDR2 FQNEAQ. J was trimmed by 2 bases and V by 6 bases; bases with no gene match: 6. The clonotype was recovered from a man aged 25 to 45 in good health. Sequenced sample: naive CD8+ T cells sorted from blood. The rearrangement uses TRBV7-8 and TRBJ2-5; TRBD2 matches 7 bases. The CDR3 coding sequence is TGTGCCAGCAGTGTCCTAGCGGAGCAAGAGACCCAGTACTTC. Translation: CASSVLAEQETQYF.